Below, 17 T cell receptor beta chains from the same sample are listed, as sequenced in a study of T cells expressing NK-cell markers. Following a re-call of the 5' RACE reads, TCRdb has one entry per CDR3 protein and lacks DNA. This listing includes approximately 550,000 distinct CDR3 sequences. The sequenced sample consisted of blood T cells: a sorted CD56 or NKG2C T cell subset, CD4+ or CD8+ T cells, or bulk PBMC T cells (not recorded which). These receptors all stem from a man younger than 30 in good health.

The chain couples TRBV12-3 or TRBV12-4 to TRBJ2-1; TCRdb reports TRBD1, a call that lacks DNA to check it against. This CDR3 is built from 18 residues. The CDR3 here is CASSTPGGGQGGYNEQFF.

The J gene is TRBJ2-3, the V gene TRBV12-3 or TRBV12-4; TCRdb selects TRBD2, and the lack of DNA leaves this call unchecked. This CDR3 has 14 residues. CDR3 amino acids: CASRERELTDTQYF.

The J gene is TRBJ2-7, the V gene TRBV5-8; the TCRdb call, TRBD1, lacks DNA for checking. The CDR3 runs to 16 residues. Germline values: CDR1 SGHTS, CDR2 YDEGEE. This CDR3 reads CASSGPDRGHSYEQYF. Drawing the rest from reference TRBV5-8 and TRBJ2-7, the complete variable domain is EAGVTQSPTHLIKTRGQQATLRCSPISGHTSVYWYQQALGLGLQFLLWYDEGEERNRGNFPPRFSGRQFPNYSSELNVNALELEDSALYLCASSGPDRGHSYEQYFGPGTRLTVT.

The chain uses TRBV5-8 and TRBJ2-4; there is no DNA to check the TCRdb D call of TRBD1. CDR3 length equals 17 residues. Germline CDR1 SGHTS, CDR2 YDEGEE. CDR3 region: CASSLGDRPLAKNIQYF. The complete variable domain, with remaining parts taken from reference TRBV5-8 and TRBJ2-4, reads EAGVTQSPTHLIKTRGQQATLRCSPISGHTSVYWYQQALGLGLQFLLWYDEGEERNRGNFPPRFSGRQFPNYSSELNVNALELEDSALYLCASSLGDRPLAKNIQYFGAGTRLSVL.

The chain uses TRBV5-1 and TRBJ2-5; the D call from TCRdb, TRBD2, cannot be confirmed without DNA. CDR3 length: 16 residues. Per the germline V gene, CDR1 is SGHRS and CDR2 is YFSETQ. The CDR3 protein is CASSRRLAGLVETQYF.

CDR3 protein: CASSPTGVGYKNIQYF. The chain couples TRBV6-5 to TRBJ2-4; lacking DNA, the TRBD1 call made by TCRdb goes unchecked. The CDR3 totals 16 residues. Germline V gene sequence: CDR1 MNHEY, CDR2 SVGAGI.

The chain carries TRBV2 and TRBJ2-1; checking the TCRdb D call of TRBD2 is not possible without DNA. The CDR3 has 19 amino acids. Germline lookup yields CDR1 SNHLY and CDR2 FYNNEI. CDR3 residues: CASSVGGTSGRPPYNEQFF. Full variable domain (missing parts from reference TRBV2 and TRBJ2-1): EPEVTQTPSHQVTQMGQEVILRCVPISNHLYFYWYRQILGQKVEFLVSFYNNEISEKSEIFDDQFSVERPDGSNFTLKIRSTKLEDSAMYFCASSVGGTSGRPPYNEQFFGPGTRLTVL.

The chain has TRBV6-1 and TRBJ1-4. The length of the CDR3 is 14 residues. CDR1 is MNHNS and CDR2 is SASEGT in the germline V gene. The CDR3 here is CASSIPGGNEKLFF.

The chain couples TRBV20-1 to TRBJ2-3; as DNA is missing, the TRBD1 call by TCRdb cannot be tested. CDR3 size: 14 residues. Germline values: CDR1 DFQATT, CDR2 SNEGSKA (reference sequence). CDR3 amino acids: CSAKPGIWTDTQYF.

The rearrangement uses TRBV7-2 and TRBJ1-1; the TRBD1 assignment by TCRdb is unverifiable without DNA. CDR1 is SGHTA, CDR2 FQGNSA, per germline. The CDR3 sequence is 15 residues long. CDR3 in amino acids: CASSLEVRVGTEAFF. The full variable domain, rest sourced from reference TRBV7-2 and TRBJ1-1, is GAGVSQSPSNKVTEKGKDVELRCDPISGHTALYWYRQSLGQGLEFLIYFQGNSAPDKSGLPSDRFSAERTGGSVSTLTIQRTQQEDSAVYLCASSLEVRVGTEAFFGQGTRLTVV.

V gene TRBV4-2 combines with J gene TRBJ1-5; checking the TCRdb D call of TRBD1 is not possible without DNA. This CDR3 spans 16 amino acids. Germline V CDR1 and CDR2: LGHNA, YNFKEQ. Here the CDR3 reads CASSQDLRDRGQPQHF.

The V gene is TRBV29-1, the J gene TRBJ1-2; TCRdb selects TRBD1, and the lack of DNA leaves this call unchecked. Germline-derived CDR1 and CDR2 are SQVTM and ANQGSEA. The CDR3 has 14 residues. CDR3 sequence: CSVDGSSGGMGYTF.

The rearrangement joins TRBV12-3 or TRBV12-4 to TRBJ1-3. This CDR3 is 16 amino acids long. CDR3 loop: CASSLGSVGSGNTIYF.

This chain joins TRBV28 and TRBJ2-1; TCRdb's D call of TRBD2 is untestable without DNA. Germline V gene sequence: CDR1 MDHEN, CDR2 SYDVKM. The CDR3 runs to 11 residues. CDR3 in amino acids: CASSAGEKQFF.

The chain couples TRBV10-2 to TRBJ2-1; TCRdb names TRBD2, which stays unverified in the absence of DNA. The V gene's germline CDR1 is WSHSY and CDR2 SAAADI. The length of the CDR3 is 15 residues. This CDR3 is CASSDQDSGGNEQFF.

V and J are TRBV25-1 and TRBJ2-1; TCRdb designates TRBD2, a call that cannot be tested without DNA. CDR1 and CDR2 from the germline V gene are MGHDK and SYGVNS. The CDR3 is 14 residues long. The CDR3 loop is CASSHSGDYNEQFF. The variable domain in full, completed from reference TRBV25-1 and TRBJ2-1, reads EADIYQTPRYLVIGTGKKITLECSQTMGHDKMYWYQQDPGMELHLIHYSYGVNSTEKGDLSSESTVSRIRTEHFPLTLESARPSHTSQYLCASSHSGDYNEQFFGPGTRLTVL.

J is TRBJ2-7 and V is TRBV7-9; TCRdb indicates TRBD2, and absent DNA this call remains unverified. CDR3 length: 13 amino acids. Per germline, CDR1 SEHNR and CDR2 FQNEAQ (reference sequence). The CDR3 reads CAVPGVYSYEQYF.